This record concerns one TCR beta chain sequence. Its antigen is not known. The data belong to a study of CD8+ T cells in alopecia areata. On the study more broadly: Administration of oral tofacitinib to treated patients was at 5 to 10 mg twice daily.

Investigators isolated RNA and reverse transcribed it into cDNA to act as the sequencing template. Produced via immunoSEQ multiplex PCR; TCRdb's table is partial and in-frame only. The sample shows 100,000 to 150,000 clones, approximately 60% of them seen only once. The treatment: oral pan-JAK inhibitor, 5-10 mg twice daily. Alopecia areata patients gave lesional scalp punch biopsies and peripheral blood samples. Overall study findings and caveats: Many expanded lesional clones persisted in scalp and blood during tofacitinib treatment. Scalp specimens additionally yield sequences from normal skin's resident alphabeta T cells.

This TCR was sampled from a human donor with alopecia areata. Sequenced here: CD4+ T cells sorted from blood, sampled at week 4, from a patient treated with tofacitinib.

CDR3 coding DNA: TGTGCCAGCAGCGTAGATGGGACTAGCGGGGAGGGGACCTACAATGAGCAGTTCTTC. It specifies CASSVDGTSGEGTYNEQFF. The chain joins TRBV9 to TRBJ2-1; 13 positions match TRBD2. CDR1 SGDLS and CDR2 YYNGEE come from the germline V gene. CDR3 length equals 19 residues. Germline trimming cut 0 bases from V and 2 bases from J; bases unmatched to any gene: 8.